This T cell receptor beta chain was identified in a study of T cells in Graves' hyperthyroidism and ophthalmopathy. Germline V lookup: CDR1 SNHLY, CDR2 FYNNEI. The CDR3 spans 14 residues. Turning to this clonotype: A read error may account for a junction end that differs from germline.

From RNA transcripts, TCR beta CDR3 regions were amplified. HTBI primers were the set used in a first-round RT-PCR of the TCR CDR3. Each CDR3 protein is one row after TCRdb ran MiXCR on the multiplex PCR reads. The table has 450,000 to 700,000 distinct CDR3 sequences, roughly 46% seen once. Sequencing used peripheral blood or thyroid tissue (not recorded which). The rearrangement joins TRBV2 to TRBJ1-1; 9 bases are a match to TRBD1. The origin of this receptor is an adult woman with Graves' disease, either hyperthyroidism or ophthalmopathy (not recorded which). The CDR3: CASSAGQGESEAFF. As DNA, the CDR3 is TGTGCCAGCAGTGCGGGACAGGGTGAATCTGAAGCCTTCTTT.